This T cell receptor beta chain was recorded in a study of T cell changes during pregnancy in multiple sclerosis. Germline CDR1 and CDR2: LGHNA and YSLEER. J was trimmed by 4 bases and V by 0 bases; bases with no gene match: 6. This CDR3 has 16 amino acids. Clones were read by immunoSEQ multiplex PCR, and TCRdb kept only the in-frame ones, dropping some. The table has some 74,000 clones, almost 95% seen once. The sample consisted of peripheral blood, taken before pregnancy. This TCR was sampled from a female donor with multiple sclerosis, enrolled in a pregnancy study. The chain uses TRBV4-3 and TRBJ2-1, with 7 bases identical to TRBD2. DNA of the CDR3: TGCGCCAGCAGCCAAGATGGTGGTAGCGGGTACAATGAGCAGTTCTTC. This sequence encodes CASSQDGGSGYNEQFF.